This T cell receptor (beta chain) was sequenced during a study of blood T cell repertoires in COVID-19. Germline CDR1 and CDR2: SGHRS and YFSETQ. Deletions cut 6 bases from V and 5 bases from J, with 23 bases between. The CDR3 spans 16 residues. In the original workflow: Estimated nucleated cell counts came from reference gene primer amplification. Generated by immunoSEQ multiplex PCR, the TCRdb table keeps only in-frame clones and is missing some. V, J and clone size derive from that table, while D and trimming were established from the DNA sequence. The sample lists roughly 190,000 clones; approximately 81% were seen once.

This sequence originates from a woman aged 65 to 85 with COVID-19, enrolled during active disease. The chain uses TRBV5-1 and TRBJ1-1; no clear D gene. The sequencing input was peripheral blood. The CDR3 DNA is TGCGCCAGCACCTTCCAGCGTGGGTCACTTGGGACTGAAGCTTTCTTT. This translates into CASTFQRGSLGTEAFF.